This TCR beta chain was observed in a study of blood T cells in healthy people across ages. Germline lookup yields CDR1 SGHRS and CDR2 YFSETQ. The CDR3 has 17 residues. The V and J ends lost 2 bases and 3 bases, in that order; junction bases with no gene match: 10. The authors ran a second PCR of 7 to 11 cycles using a sample-barcoded 5' primer and a J-beta primer mix. TCRdb processed the 5' RACE reads anew with MiXCR; each CDR3 protein has one entry. The data contain roughly 2 million distinct CDR3 sequences, approximately 50% of them seen just once; the ten biggest clones take up approximately 2.1%.

The chain joins TRBV5-1 to TRBJ2-7; TRBD1 agrees at 11 bases. The specimen sequenced was blood. The sequence came from a woman aged 40 to 50 in good health. CDR3: CASSFGSGTGGFYEQYF. CDR3 DNA sequence: TGCGCCAGCAGCTTCGGATCCGGGACAGGGGGATTCTACGAGCAGTACTTC.